This TCR beta chain is from a study of T cells in localized non-small cell lung cancer (dated by TCRdb to about 2020). Study-level background: T cell repertoires of 200 to 300 early-stage NSCLC patients were analyzed, with tumors being compared against uninvolved tumor-adjacent lungs. The cohort was made up of approximately 250 treatment-naive NSCLC patients whose localized lung tumors had been resected. Of the NSCLC patients, 120 to 150 were male and approximately 110 were female, and the mean age was around 66 years. Findings and caveats that apply to the study as a whole: Uninvolved tumor-adjacent lung showed the highest T cell clonality, higher than tumor, which suggests more focused antigenic responses in the uninvolved tumor-adjacent lung. Because multi-region tumor sequencing was not performed, intratumor heterogeneity could not be ruled out. Since the design was exploratory, TCR variables were selected using unadjusted p-values with no false-discovery rate correction. Higher blood T cell density associated with longer overall survival, while higher adjacent-lung clonality associated with shorter survival. Of the top 100 tumor clones, a median of roughly 56 were detected in paired uninvolved adjacent lung; around 27 were also among that lung's top 100.

At diagnosis, peripheral blood, uninvolved tumor-adjacent lung and tumor were collected and were preserved as a mix of fresh-frozen and FFPE material. For TCR repertoire profiling, blood samples were analyzed in the form of peripheral blood mononuclear cells. TCR beta CDR3 regions were sequenced from DNA using the immunoSEQ Assay. The original pipeline was this. To compute T cell density, TCR beta template counts were normalized to usable DNA, which was estimated by amplifying housekeeping genes. Richness was estimated with the preseqR package, extrapolating to 400,000 templates for PBMC samples and 120,000 templates for tissue samples. Clonality was defined by subtracting Pielou's evenness from one. Tissue-enriched TCRs were identified through differential abundance testing performed on productive amino-acid clonotypes, with a minimum total count of 5 and an alpha of 0.1. The Jaccard Index and the Morisita Overlap Index were used to measure how much the repertoires overlapped between compartments. GLIPH grouped TCR beta CDR3s together with public tetramer-defined viral CDR3s, and a viral motif had to include at least three viral sequences and show V-gene enrichment. TCRdb limited this immuneACCESS table to in-frame rearrangements with V and J called. A share of clones is missing; checked studies link under half to unresolved V genes, and the rest is unexplained. V, J and clone size derive from that table, while D and trimming were established from the DNA sequence. The sample includes 20,000 to 25,000 clones, with roughly 90% observed a single time. The ten largest make up about 15% of the sample.

Notes on this clone: Its antigen is still unknown. No clone much larger than this one lies a single base away; base qualities are absent.

The CDR3 runs 13 amino acids, cysteine and phenylalanine included. Of the read, only the CDR3 DNA is kept; its 39 bases are in frame from base 1. The input for sequencing was peripheral blood, taken before any cancer treatment. The V and J segments used are TRBV7-5 and TRBJ2-6. TRBV7-5 is flagged as a pseudogene. This receptor was identified in a man aged 35 to 69 with stage III squamous cell lung carcinoma. The nucleotide sequence reads TGTGCCAGCAGCTGGGTAGGGGCCAACGTCCTGACTTTC. It specifies CASSWVGANVLTF.